These 15 T cell receptor beta chains share one sample of origin, sequenced in a study of blood T cell repertoires in COVID-19. The assay was immunoSEQ multiplex PCR, and TCRdb's table has in-frame clones only and misses some. The sample records 150,000 to 180,000 clones, 65% to 90% being singletons. The source material was peripheral blood. These receptors were obtained from a woman between 55 and 75 years old with COVID-19, enrolled during active disease.

This chain joins TRBV5-1 and TRBJ2-2; perhaps TRBD2 as D (6 bases). V was trimmed by 0 bases and J by 6 bases, leaving 15 bases between them. This CDR3 contains 16 residues. CDR1 SGHRS and CDR2 YFSETQ come from the germline V gene. The CDR3 nucleotides are TGCGCCAGCAGCTTGGTTGTTGCGGGGTCAGCCGGGGAGCTGTTTTTT. Amino acids: CASSLVVAGSAGELFF.

Only one count was recorded for this clone. This sequence joins TRBV7-3 and TRBJ2-5; TRBD1 aligns across 10 bases. Per germline, CDR1 SGHTA and CDR2 FQGTGA. V lost 0 bases, J lost 4 bases, and 2 bases stayed unmatched. The CDR3 contains 15 residues. The CDR3 bases are TGTGCCAGCAGCTTAACCGGGACAGGGGTAGAGACCCAGTACTTC. It is translated as CASSLTGTGVETQYF. The whole variable domain, remainder taken from reference TRBV7-3 and TRBJ2-5, is GAGVSQTPSNKVTEKGKYVELRCDPISGHTALYWYRQSLGQGPEFLIYFQGTGAADDSGLPNDRFFAVRPEGSVSTLKIQRTERGDSAVYLCASSLTGTGVETQYFGPGTRLLVL.

This chain links TRBV18 with TRBJ2-2, with TRBD1 identical over 9 bases. Germline V gives CDR1 KGHSH, CDR2 LQKENI. CDR3 size: 16 residues. V was clipped by 3 bases and J by 0 bases; unmatched bases: 2. The CDR3 region is CASSPGTGSNTGELFF. The CDR3 DNA is TGTGCCAGCTCACCCGGGACAGGGTCGAACACCGGGGAGCTGTTTTTT.

The J gene is TRBJ1-6, the V gene TRBV9; D is unclear. CDR1 and CDR2 (germline): SGDLS, YYNGEE. V was clipped by 4 bases and J by 12 bases, with 17 bases between them. The CDR3 loop spans 14 amino acids. CDR3 protein: CASSFREAVGPLHF. The CDR3 DNA is TGTGCCAGCAGCTTCCGGGAGGCCGTAGGACCCCTCCACTTT.

The chain uses TRBV5-1 and TRBJ1-1, with D possibly matching TRBD1 (6 bases). V was trimmed by 0 bases and J by 0 bases, leaving 9 bases between them. From germline, CDR1 is SGHRS and CDR2 YFSETQ. The CDR3 extends over 15 amino acids. CDR3 protein: CASSLGDMMNTEAFF. CDR3 nucleotides: TGCGCCAGCAGCTTGGGGGACATGATGAACACTGAAGCTTTCTTT.

This clone was seen a single time. J is TRBJ1-5 and V is TRBV19, with a weak D call TRBD1 (5 bases). This CDR3 region has 16 residues. Between the trimmed V and J ends, which lost 5 bases and 5 bases, there was a span of 19 bases. Germline V gives CDR1 LNHDA, CDR2 SQIVND (reference sequence). CDR3 residues: CASSLRPLGGDQPQHF. The CDR3 nucleotides read TGTGCCAGTAGTCTCCGCCCTCTTGGGGGGGATCAGCCCCAGCATTTT.

CDR3: CASRFIRGLSGNTIYF. CDR3 DNA: TGTGCCAGCAGATTTATCAGGGGCCTCTCTGGAAACACCATATATTTT. The chain carries TRBV11-3 and TRBJ1-3; tentative D call: TRBD1 (6 bases). Trimming took off 6 bases at V and 0 bases at J, with 15 bases between the two ends. The CDR3 length is 16 residues. The germline gives CDR1 SGHNT, CDR2 YENEEA.

V usage is TRBV9 and J usage is TRBJ1-1; D is possibly TRBD1 (5 bases). The CDR3 loop spans 15 amino acids. Trimming took 3 bases from V and 6 from J, leaving 18 bases between them. Germline V gene data show CDR1 as SGDLS and CDR2 as YYNGEE. Here the CDR3 DNA reads TGTGCCAGCAGCGCCGCCAACACGGGGGTATCTGAAGCTTTCTTT. This translates into CASSAANTGVSEAFF.

DNA of the CDR3: TGTGCCAGCAGTAAGAACAGGGCCCCTGGGGAGGGCTACACCTTC. Protein product: CASSKNRAPGEGYTF. The rearrangement uses TRBV6-4 and TRBJ1-2, with D possibly TRBD1 on 6 matching bases. The V end was cut by 5 bases, the J end by 8 bases, with 21 bases between. This CDR3 has 15 amino acids. Germline V gene lookup returns CDR1 MRHNA and CDR2 SNTAGT.

The chain employs TRBV18 and TRBJ1-4, with 8 nucleotides matching TRBD1. The germline V gene encodes CDR1 KGHSH and CDR2 LQKENI. V was clipped by 6 bases and J by 5 bases; unmatched bases: 5. The CDR3 runs 14 residues. The CDR3 spells CASSHRGGNEKLFF. CDR3 nucleotide sequence: TGTGCCAGCTCCCACAGGGGGGGAAATGAAAAACTGTTTTTT. The full variable domain, with the rest looked up from reference TRBV18 and TRBJ1-4, is NAGVMQNPRHLVRRRGQEARLRCSPMKGHSHVYWYRQLPEEGLKFMVYLQKENIIDESGMPKERFSAEFPKEGPSILRIQQVVRGDSAAYFCASSHRGGNEKLFFGSGTQLSVL.

This rearrangement joins TRBV5-1 to TRBJ1-4; 10 nucleotides align to TRBD1. CDR3 size: 15 residues. Trimming removed 1 base from V and 7 bases from J; junction bases left unmatched: 4. Germline CDR1 and CDR2: SGHRS and YFSETQ. CDR3 protein: CASSLNGQGGEKLFF. DNA of the CDR3: TGCGCCAGCAGCTTGAACGGACAGGGGGGTGAAAAACTGTTTTTT. Full variable domain (missing parts from reference TRBV5-1 and TRBJ1-4): KAGVTQTPRYLIKTRGQQVTLSCSPISGHRSVSWYQQTPGQGLQFLFEYFSETQRNKGNFPGRFSGRQFSNSRSEMNVSTLELGDSALYLCASSLNGQGGEKLFFGSGTQLSVL.

This rearrangement joins TRBV12-3 or TRBV12-4 to TRBJ2-5; possible D gene TRBD2, 5 bases. The CDR3 is 13 residues long. V lost 3 bases and J 4 bases, leaving 9 bases between the germline ends. CDR3 sequence: CASSFQRIETQYF. The CDR3 DNA follows: TGTGCCAGCAGTTTCCAGCGGATAGAGACCCAGTACTTC.

J is TRBJ1-1 and V is TRBV19, with 8 positions matching TRBD1. The CDR3 contains 14 residues. CDR1 LNHDA and CDR2 SQIVND come from the germline V gene (reference sequence). V lost 5 bases to trimming and J lost 2 bases; unmatched junction nucleotides: 4. In DNA, the CDR3 is TGTGCCAGTAGTGGCAGGGGGCATAACACTGAAGCTTTCTTT. Amino acid sequence: CASSGRGHNTEAFF.

The genes are TRBV2 and TRBJ1-5; 7 bases are shared with TRBD1. The CDR3 is 13 residues long. The J segment lost 6 bases and the V segment lost 5 bases, leaving 4 bases of the junction unmatched. Germline lookup yields CDR1 SNHLY and CDR2 FYNNEI. The CDR3 DNA follows: TGTGCCAGCAGTATTGACAGGGCTCAGCCCCAGCATTTT. Translated, it gives CASSIDRAQPQHF.

The CDR3 loop is CASSLEAGDEKLFF. CDR3 bases: TGCGCCAGCAGCTTGGAGGCAGGGGATGAAAAACTGTTTTTT. The chain joins TRBV5-1 to TRBJ1-4; possibly TRBD1 for D (6 bases). Germline-derived CDR1 and CDR2 are SGHRS and YFSETQ. CDR3 length: 14 residues. V lost 0 bases and J lost 6, with 9 bases in between.